This T cell receptor (beta chain) was observed in a study of PD-1 blockade in classical Hodgkin lymphoma. The ends were cut back, 4 bases at V and 2 bases at J, with 6 bases in the middle. Germline CDR1 reads SGHRS; CDR2 reads YFSETQ. The CDR3 is made up of 12 amino acids. Only in-frame clones appear in the TCRdb table, and some are missing; sequencing was by immunoSEQ multiplex PCR. The sample records about 21,000 clones, 68% being singletons. Judged by abundance, this clone is medium-sized. The patients all showed relapse after autologous stem cell transplantation, while their brentuximab vedotin exposure varied.

The material sequenced was peripheral blood mononuclear cells (PBMCs), taken at baseline. The clonotype comes from a human donor with classical Hodgkin lymphoma. The chain combines TRBV5-1 with TRBJ1-2; D unresolved. The chain's CDR3 is CASSPDNYGYTF. Written as DNA, the CDR3 is TGCGCCAGCAGCCCCGACAACTATGGCTACACCTTC. Together with reference TRBV5-1 and TRBJ1-2, the CDR3 gives the full variable domain: KAGVTQTPRYLIKTRGQQVTLSCSPISGHRSVSWYQQTPGQGLQFLFEYFSETQRNKGNFPGRFSGRQFSNSRSEMNVSTLELGDSALYLCASSPDNYGYTFGSGTRLTVV.